This T cell receptor (beta chain) is from a study of post-analysis software for immune sequencing data (dated by TCRdb to between 2015 and 2017). Notes on the research overall: Relapsing-remitting, secondary progressive and progressive-relapsing multiple sclerosis were recorded as disease courses, and subtype annotation was lacking for some patients. Patient repertoires were compared against roughly 10 previously published healthy control repertoires from donors aged roughly 6 to 25 years. A subset of samples was prepared in parallel using single-end sample barcoding, then pooled and co-amplified after Illumina adapter ligation.

Details on this clonotype: The target of this receptor is not known. There are no base qualities to consult, and no much larger clone falls within one base.

Overall study results and their limits: Patients showed significantly higher frequencies than controls for five TRBV segments, among them TRBV5-6, TRBV5-1 and TRBV20-1. Strong co-clustering of samples prepared in the same batch was shown by direct clustering with F measure, prompting a batch-effect correction. The control group was slightly older than the multiple sclerosis patient group. Multiple sclerosis patients had significantly lower normalized Chao1 diversity than controls, a result that suggests substantial peripheral T-cell clonal expansion.

Library generation was performed with PCR. The data were produced on an Illumina HiSeq 2500. Unique molecular identifiers were incorporated into TCR beta cDNA libraries to reduce PCR and sequencing biases. Per 1 to 10 million input T cells, roughly 500,000 cDNA molecules were obtained, such that each molecule approximated one T cell. The same protocol used for the earlier healthy control dataset was applied to prepare and sequence the patient libraries. Within a given batch, samples were prepared together, multiplexed and sequenced on the same HiSeq lane. Per the original workflow: Raw barcoded reads were processed with MIGEC, discarding single-read molecular identifier groups before consensus assembly and CDR3 extraction. Clonotype tables were post-analysed with VDJtools, normalizing diversity by down-sampling all datasets to the smallest sample size. In repertoire overlap clustering, CDR3 amino acid sequences, but not nucleotide sequences, were matched to correct batch-related cross-sample contamination. TCRdb passed the public sequencing reads through fastp at Q25 and MiXCR, retaining productive beta sequences. Here each entry gathers all rows of one CDR3 protein and keeps the most common genes and DNA. The V and J calls were determined by TCRdb, not by the authors. The sample data list some 700,000 distinct CDR3 sequences, and around 60% of these were observed just once. About 11% of the sample rests with the top ten.

From cysteine to phenylalanine, the CDR3 is 14 amino acids long. The kept DNA is CDR3 alone, 42 bases in frame from the first base. Trimming takes 6 bases off V and 1 base off J; junction bases not matched to a gene: 8. Per the germline V gene, SQVTM is the CDR1 and ANQGSEA is the CDR2. TCR beta repertoires were profiled from peripheral blood of approximately 13 young patients with multiple sclerosis to demonstrate the VDJtools post-analysis software. Multiple sclerosis patients were children and adolescents aged about 6 to 15 years. This receptor was taken from a girl aged 2-15 years with multiple sclerosis. The sample comprised blood. The V gene is TRBV29-1 and the J gene is TRBJ2-5, with TRBD1 matching 7 junction bases. The CDR3 protein: CSVEDRTIQETQYF. The DNA sequence follows: TGCAGCGTGGAGGACAGGACCATCCAAGAGACCCAGTACTTC.